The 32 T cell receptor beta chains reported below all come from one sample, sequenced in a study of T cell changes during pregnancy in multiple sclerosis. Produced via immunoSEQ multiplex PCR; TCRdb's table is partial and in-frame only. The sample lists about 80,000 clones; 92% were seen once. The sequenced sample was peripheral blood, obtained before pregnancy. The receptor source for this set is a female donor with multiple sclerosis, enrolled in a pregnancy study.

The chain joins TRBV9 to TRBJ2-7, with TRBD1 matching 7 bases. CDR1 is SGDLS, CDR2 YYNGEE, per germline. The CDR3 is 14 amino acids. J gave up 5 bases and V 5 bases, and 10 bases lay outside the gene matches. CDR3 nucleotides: TGTGCCAGCAGGATTAGAAGGGGGCACCACGAGCAGTACTTC. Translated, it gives CASRIRRGHHEQYF.

CDR3 loop: CASSETGWGQPQHF. CDR3 nucleotide sequence: TGTGCCAGCAGTGAAACGGGTTGGGGCCAGCCCCAGCATTTT. The chain combines TRBV6-1 with TRBJ1-5; possibly TRBD1 for D (5 bases). V was clipped by 2 bases and J by 7 bases, with 12 bases between them. This CDR3 contains 14 residues. The germline V gene encodes CDR1 MNHNS and CDR2 SASEGT.

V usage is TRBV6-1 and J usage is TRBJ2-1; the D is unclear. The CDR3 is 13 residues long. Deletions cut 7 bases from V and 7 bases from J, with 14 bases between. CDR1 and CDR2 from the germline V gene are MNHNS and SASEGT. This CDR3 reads CASTLLEDNEQFF. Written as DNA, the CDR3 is TGTGCCAGCACCCTACTCGAGGATAATGAGCAGTTCTTC.

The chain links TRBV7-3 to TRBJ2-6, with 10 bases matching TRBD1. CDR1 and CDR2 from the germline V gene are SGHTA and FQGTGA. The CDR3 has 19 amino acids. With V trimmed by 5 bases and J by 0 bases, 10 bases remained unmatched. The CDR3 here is CASSPIPGTGVSGANVLTF. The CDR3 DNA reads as TGTGCCAGCAGCCCCATCCCCGGGACAGGGGTCTCTGGGGCCAACGTCCTGACTTTC.

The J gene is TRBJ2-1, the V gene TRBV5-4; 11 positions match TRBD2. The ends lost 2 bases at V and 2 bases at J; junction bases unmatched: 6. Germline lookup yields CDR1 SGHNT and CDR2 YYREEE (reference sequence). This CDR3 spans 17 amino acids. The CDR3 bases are TGTGCCAGCAGCTTTCCGACTAGCGGGACCACCTACAATGAGCAGTTCTTC. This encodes CASSFPTSGTTYNEQFF.

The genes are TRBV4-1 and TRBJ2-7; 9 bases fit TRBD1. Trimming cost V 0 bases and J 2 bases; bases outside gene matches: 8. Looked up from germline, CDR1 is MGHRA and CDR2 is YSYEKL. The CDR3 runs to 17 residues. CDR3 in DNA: TGCGCCAGCAGCCAAGATTTCGGGACAGGGTTTACCTACGAGCAGTACTTC. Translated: CASSQDFGTGFTYEQYF.

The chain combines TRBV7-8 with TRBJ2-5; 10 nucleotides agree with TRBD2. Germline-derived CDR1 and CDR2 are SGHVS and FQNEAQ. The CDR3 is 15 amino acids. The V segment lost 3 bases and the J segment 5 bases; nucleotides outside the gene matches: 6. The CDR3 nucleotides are TGTGCCAGCAGCTTTTCGGGACTAGCGATGGAGACCCAGTACTTC. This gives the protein CASSFSGLAMETQYF.

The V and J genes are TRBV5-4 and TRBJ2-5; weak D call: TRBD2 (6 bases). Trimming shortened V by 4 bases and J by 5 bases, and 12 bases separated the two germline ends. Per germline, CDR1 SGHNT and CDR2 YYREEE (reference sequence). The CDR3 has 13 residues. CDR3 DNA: TGTGCCAGCAGCCGGTTTGGGGGGGAGACCCAGTACTTC. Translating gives CASSRFGGETQYF.

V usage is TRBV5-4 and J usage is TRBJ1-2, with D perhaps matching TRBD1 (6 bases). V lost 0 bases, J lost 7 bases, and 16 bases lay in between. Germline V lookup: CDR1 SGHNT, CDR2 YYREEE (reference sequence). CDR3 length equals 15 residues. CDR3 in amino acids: CASSLGVTGLGGYTF. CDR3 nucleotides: TGTGCCAGCAGCTTGGGAGTAACAGGGCTGGGTGGCTACACCTTC.

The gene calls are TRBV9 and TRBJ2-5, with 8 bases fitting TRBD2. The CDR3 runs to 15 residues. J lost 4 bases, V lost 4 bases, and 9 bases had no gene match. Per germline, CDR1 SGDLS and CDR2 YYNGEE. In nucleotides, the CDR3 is TGTGCCAGCAGCCTAATACAAGCGGGAGTAGAGACCCAGTACTTC. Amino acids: CASSLIQAGVETQYF.

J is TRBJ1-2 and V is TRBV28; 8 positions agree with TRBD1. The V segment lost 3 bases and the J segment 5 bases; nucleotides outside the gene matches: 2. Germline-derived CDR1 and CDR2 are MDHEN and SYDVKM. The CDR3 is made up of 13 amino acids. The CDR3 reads CASSFQGAYGYTF. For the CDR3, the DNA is TGTGCCAGCAGTTTTCAGGGGGCGTATGGCTACACCTTC.

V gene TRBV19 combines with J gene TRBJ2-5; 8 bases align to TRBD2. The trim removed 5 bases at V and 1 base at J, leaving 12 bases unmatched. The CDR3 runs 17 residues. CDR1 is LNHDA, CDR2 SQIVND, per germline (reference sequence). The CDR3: CASSQSRVAGSQETQYF. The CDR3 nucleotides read TGTGCCAGTAGTCAGAGTAGAGTAGCGGGATCCCAAGAGACCCAGTACTTC.

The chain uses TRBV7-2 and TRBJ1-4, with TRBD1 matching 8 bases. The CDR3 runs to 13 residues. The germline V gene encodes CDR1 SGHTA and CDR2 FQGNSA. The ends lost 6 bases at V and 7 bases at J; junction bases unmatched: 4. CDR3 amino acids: CASSYRGFEKLFF. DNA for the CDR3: TGTGCCAGCAGTTACAGGGGGTTTGAAAAACTGTTTTTT.

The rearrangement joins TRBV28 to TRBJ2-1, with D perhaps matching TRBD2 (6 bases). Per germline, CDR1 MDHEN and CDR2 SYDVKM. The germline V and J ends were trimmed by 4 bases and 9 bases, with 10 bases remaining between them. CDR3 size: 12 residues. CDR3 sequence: CASSSTSPEQFF. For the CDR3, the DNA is TGTGCCAGCAGTTCCACTAGCCCTGAGCAGTTCTTC. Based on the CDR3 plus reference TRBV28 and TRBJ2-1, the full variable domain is DVKVTQSSRYLVKRTGEKVFLECVQDMDHENMFWYRQDPGLGLRLIYFSYDVKMKEKGDIPEGYSVSREKKERFSLILESASTNQTSMYLCASSSTSPEQFFGPGTRLTVL.

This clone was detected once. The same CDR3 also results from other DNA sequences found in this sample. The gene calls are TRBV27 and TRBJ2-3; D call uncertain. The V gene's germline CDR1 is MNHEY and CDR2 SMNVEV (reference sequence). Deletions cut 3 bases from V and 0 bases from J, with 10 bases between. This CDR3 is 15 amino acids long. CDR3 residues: CASSFSLYSTDTQYF. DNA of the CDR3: TGTGCCAGCAGTTTTAGCCTCTATAGCACAGATACGCAGTATTTT.

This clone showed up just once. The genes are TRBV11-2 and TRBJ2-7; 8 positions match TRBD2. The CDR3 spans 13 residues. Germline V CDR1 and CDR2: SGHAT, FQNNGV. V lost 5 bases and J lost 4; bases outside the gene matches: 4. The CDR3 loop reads CASSGTRTYEQYF. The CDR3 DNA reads TGTGCCAGCAGCGGGACTAGGACTTACGAGCAGTACTTC.

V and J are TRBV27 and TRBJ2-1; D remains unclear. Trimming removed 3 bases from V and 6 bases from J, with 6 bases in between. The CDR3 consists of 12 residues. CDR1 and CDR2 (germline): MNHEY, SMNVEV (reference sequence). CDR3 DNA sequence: TGTGCCAGCAGTTTTCGACTCAATGAGCAGTTCTTC. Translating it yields CASSFRLNEQFF.

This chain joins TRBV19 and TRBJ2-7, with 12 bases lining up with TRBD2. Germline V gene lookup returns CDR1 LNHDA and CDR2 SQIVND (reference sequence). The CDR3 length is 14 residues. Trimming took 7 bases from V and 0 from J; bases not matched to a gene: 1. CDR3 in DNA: TGTGCCAGTAAGACTAGCGGGGGCTCCTACGAGCAGTACTTC. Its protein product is CASKTSGGSYEQYF.

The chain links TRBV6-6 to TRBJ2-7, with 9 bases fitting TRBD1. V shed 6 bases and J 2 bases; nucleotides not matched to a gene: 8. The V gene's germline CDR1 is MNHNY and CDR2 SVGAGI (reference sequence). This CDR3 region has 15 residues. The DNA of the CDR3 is TGTGCCAGCAGCCAGTCCGGGACAGGGCCCTACGAGCAGTACTTC. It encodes CASSQSGTGPYEQYF.

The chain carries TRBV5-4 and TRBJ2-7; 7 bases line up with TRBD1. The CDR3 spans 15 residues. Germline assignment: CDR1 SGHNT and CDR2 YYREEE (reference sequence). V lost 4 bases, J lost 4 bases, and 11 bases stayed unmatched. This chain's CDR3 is CASSKNRGVFYEQYF. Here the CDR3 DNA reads TGTGCCAGCAGCAAAAACAGGGGAGTCTTTTACGAGCAGTACTTC.

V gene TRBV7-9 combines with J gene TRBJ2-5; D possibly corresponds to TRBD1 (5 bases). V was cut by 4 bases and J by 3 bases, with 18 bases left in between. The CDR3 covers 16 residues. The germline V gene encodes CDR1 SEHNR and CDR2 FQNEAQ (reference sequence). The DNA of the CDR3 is TGTGCCAGCAGCTCTCTCCAGGGCTGGCGGAAAGAGACCCAGTACTTC. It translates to CASSSLQGWRKETQYF.

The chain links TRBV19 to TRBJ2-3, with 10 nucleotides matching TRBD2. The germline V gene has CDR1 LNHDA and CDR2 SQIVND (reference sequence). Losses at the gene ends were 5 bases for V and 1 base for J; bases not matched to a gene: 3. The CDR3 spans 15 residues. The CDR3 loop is CASSRGTSGTDTQYF. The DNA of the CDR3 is TGTGCCAGTAGTCGAGGGACTAGCGGCACAGATACGCAGTATTTT. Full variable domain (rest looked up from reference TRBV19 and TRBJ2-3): DGGITQSPKYLFRKEGQNVTLSCEQNLNHDAMYWYRQDPGQGLRLIYYSQIVNDFQKGDIAEGYSVSREKKESFPLTVTSAQKNPTAFYLCASSRGTSGTDTQYFGPGTRLTVL.

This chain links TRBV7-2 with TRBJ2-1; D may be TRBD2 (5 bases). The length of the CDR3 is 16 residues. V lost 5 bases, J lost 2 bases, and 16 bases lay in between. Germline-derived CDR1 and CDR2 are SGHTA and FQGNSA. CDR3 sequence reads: CASSRRVDGTYNEQFF. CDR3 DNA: TGTGCCAGCAGCCGGCGGGTGGATGGAACCTACAATGAGCAGTTCTTC.

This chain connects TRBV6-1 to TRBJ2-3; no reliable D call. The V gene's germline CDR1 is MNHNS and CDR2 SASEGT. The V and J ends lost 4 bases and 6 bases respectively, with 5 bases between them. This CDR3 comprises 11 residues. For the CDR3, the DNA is TGTGCCAGCAGTGTTTCGGATACGCAGTATTTT. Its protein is CASSVSDTQYF.

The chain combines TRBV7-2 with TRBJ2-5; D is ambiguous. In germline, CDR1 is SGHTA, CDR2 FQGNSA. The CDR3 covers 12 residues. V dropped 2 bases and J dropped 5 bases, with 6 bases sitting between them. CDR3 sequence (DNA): TGTGCCAGCAGCTTAACGCGGGAGACCCAGTACTTC. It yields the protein CASSLTRETQYF.

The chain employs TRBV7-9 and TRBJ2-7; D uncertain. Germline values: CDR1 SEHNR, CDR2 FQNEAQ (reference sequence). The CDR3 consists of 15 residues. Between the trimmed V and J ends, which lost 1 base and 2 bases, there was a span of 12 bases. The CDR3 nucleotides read TGTGCCAGCAGCTTAGTTGTCCATCGGGCCTACGAGCAGTACTTC. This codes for CASSLVVHRAYEQYF.

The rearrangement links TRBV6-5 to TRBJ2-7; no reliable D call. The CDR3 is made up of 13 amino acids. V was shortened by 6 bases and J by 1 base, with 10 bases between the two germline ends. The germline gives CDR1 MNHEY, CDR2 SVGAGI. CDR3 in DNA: TGTGCCAGCAGAGCCCTCCGATCCTACGAGCAGTACTTC. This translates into CASRALRSYEQYF.

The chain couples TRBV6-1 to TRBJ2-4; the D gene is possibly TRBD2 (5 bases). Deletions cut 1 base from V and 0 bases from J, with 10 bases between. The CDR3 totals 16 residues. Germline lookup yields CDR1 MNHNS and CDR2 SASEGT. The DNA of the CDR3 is TGTGCCAGCAGTGAAGACTTAGCGATAGCCAAAAACATTCAGTACTTC. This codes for CASSEDLAIAKNIQYF.

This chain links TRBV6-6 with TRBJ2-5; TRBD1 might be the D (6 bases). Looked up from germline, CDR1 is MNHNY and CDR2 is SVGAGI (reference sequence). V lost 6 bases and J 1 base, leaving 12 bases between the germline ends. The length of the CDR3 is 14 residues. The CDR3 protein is CASSPTGFQETQYF. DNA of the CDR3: TGTGCCAGCAGCCCAACAGGGTTCCAAGAGACCCAGTACTTC.

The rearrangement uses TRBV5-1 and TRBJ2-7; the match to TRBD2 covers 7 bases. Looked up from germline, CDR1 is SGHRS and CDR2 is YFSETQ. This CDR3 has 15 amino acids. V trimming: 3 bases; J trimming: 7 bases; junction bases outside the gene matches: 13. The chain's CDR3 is CASSSGLELFLEQYF. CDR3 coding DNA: TGCGCCAGCAGCTCTGGACTAGAATTATTCTTGGAGCAGTACTTC.

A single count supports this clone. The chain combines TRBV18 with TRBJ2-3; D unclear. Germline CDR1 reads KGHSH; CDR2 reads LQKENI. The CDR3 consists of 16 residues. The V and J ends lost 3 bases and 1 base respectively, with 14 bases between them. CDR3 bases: TGTGCCAGCTCACCCCGCCAGGCTGCCCGCACAGATACGCAGTATTTT. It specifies CASSPRQAARTDTQYF. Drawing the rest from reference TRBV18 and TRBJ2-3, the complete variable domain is NAGVMQNPRHLVRRRGQEARLRCSPMKGHSHVYWYRQLPEEGLKFMVYLQKENIIDESGMPKERFSAEFPKEGPSILRIQQVVRGDSAAYFCASSPRQAARTDTQYFGPGTRLTVL.

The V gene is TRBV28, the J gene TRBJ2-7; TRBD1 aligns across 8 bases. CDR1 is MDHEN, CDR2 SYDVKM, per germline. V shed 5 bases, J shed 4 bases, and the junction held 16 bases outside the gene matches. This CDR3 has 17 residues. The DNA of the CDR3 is TGTGCCAGCAGTCCGGGGACAGGCCGACCAAAACCTTACGAGCAGTACTTC. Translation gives CASSPGTGRPKPYEQYF.